This passage covers 7 T cell receptor beta chains from one sample sequenced in a study of identical twins. One entry per CDR3 protein, called by TCRdb with MiXCR from the 5' RACE reads. The sample contains roughly 500,000 distinct CDR3 sequences, 20% to 25% of which appear only once. The sample was also reused in another study, on T cells expressing NK-cell markers.

The sequenced sample was CD4+ T cells sorted from blood. These receptors were taken from a woman under 30 in good health.

In its sample, this clonotype was seen many times. V usage is TRBV12-3 or TRBV12-4 and J usage is TRBJ2-1; D is possibly TRBD1 (7 bases). There are 14 residues in the CDR3. V was shortened by 7 bases and J by 7 bases, with 17 bases between the two germline ends. CDR3 amino acids: CASISSARGNEQFF. DNA for the CDR3: TGTGCCAGCATCTCTAGCGCCAGGGGGAATGAGCAGTTCTTC.

This rearrangement joins TRBV7-9 to TRBJ1-1; D ambiguous. Germline assignment: CDR1 SEHNR and CDR2 FQNEAQ (reference sequence). The CDR3 runs to 15 residues. The V and J ends lost 1 base and 0 bases respectively, with 9 bases between them. Written as DNA, the CDR3 is TGTGCCAGCAGCTTAGTTGCAGCGATGAACACTGAAGCTTTCTTT. Translating gives CASSLVAAMNTEAFF.

The chain has TRBV12-3 or TRBV12-4 and TRBJ2-4, with D unresolved. V lost 3 bases to trimming and J lost 0 bases, with 9 bases between them. CDR3 length: 15 residues. For the CDR3, the DNA is TGTGCCAGCAGTTTTCTCGCACAAGCCAAAAACATTCAGTACTTC. Protein sequence: CASSFLAQAKNIQYF.

This sequence joins TRBV5-8 and TRBJ2-7; no definite D call. Germline CDR1 SGHTS, CDR2 YDEGEE. The CDR3 consists of 12 residues. The germline V and J ends were trimmed by 2 bases and 7 bases, with 10 bases remaining between them. The CDR3 nucleotides are TGTGCCAGCAGCTTTGACGGGTGGGAGCAGTACTTC. Protein: CASSFDGWEQYF.

This clonotype was found many times. The genes are TRBV12-3 or TRBV12-4 and TRBJ1-1; 8 bases agree with TRBD1. This CDR3 has 13 amino acids. V lost 3 bases and J lost 8; bases outside the gene matches: 5. The CDR3 loop reads CASSFLGQGEAFF. The CDR3 DNA is TGTGCCAGCAGTTTTCTCGGACAGGGAGAAGCTTTCTTT.

This clonotype showed up many times. V and J are TRBV7-2 and TRBJ1-2; D call uncertain. Germline lookup yields CDR1 SGHTA and CDR2 FQGNSA. The CDR3 is 14 residues long. V was shortened by 2 bases and J by 4 bases, with 11 bases between the two germline ends. The DNA for the CDR3 is TGTGCCAGCAGCTTATCGGACGGACTCTATGGCTACACCTTC. It codes for CASSLSDGLYGYTF.

This clonotype showed up just a few times. V is TRBV6-6 and J is TRBJ2-6; D gene uncertain. The CDR3 spans 13 residues. Trimming pared 4 bases from V and 1 base from J, leaving 2 bases between. Germline values: CDR1 MNHNY, CDR2 SVGAGI (reference sequence). CDR3 coding DNA: TGTGCCAGCAGTTGGTCTGGGGCCAACGTCCTGACTTTC. As protein: CASSWSGANVLTF.